Reported below is one T cell receptor beta chain. The data derive from a study of blood T cell repertoires in COVID-19. Only in-frame clones appear in the TCRdb table, and some are missing; sequencing was by immunoSEQ multiplex PCR. The sample lists approximately 350,000 clones, around 87% occurring once. Donors were grouped by their self-reported clinical history. Sample: PBMCs or T cells enriched from blood (not recorded which). This receptor was taken from a man in his late teens or twenties who had recovered from COVID-19.

The CDR3 bases are TGTGCCAGCAGGGAAACGACAGGGGGTGACTACACCTTC. It specifies CASRETTGGDYTF. The V gene is TRBV11-2, the J gene TRBJ1-2; TRBD1 agrees at 9 bases. The junction had 9 bases not matched to a gene; V was cut back by 6 bases and J by 10 bases. This CDR3 has 13 residues. The germline V gene encodes CDR1 SGHAT and CDR2 FQNNGV. The complete variable domain, with remaining parts taken from reference TRBV11-2 and TRBJ1-2, reads EAGVAQSPRYKIIEKRQSVAFWCNPISGHATLYWYQQILGQGPKLLIQFQNNGVVDDSQLPKDRFSAERLKGVDSTLKIQPAKLEDSAVYLCASRETTGGDYTFGSGTRLTVV.